This passage covers 6 T cell receptor beta chains from one sample sequenced in a study of vaccination effects on CD4 cells after COVID-19. No antigen has been assigned to these receptors. Prior to sequencing, the ViraFEST assay stimulated PBMC with viral peptide pools, which expanded the antigen-specific CD4+ T cells. Following culture for more than 9 days, CD4+ T cells were isolated. The person had PCR-confirmed SARS-CoV-2 infection between March and December 2020. The table came from immunoSEQ multiplex PCR; TCRdb's copy has only in-frame clones and leaves some out. The repertoire holds 55,000 to 90,000 clones, with over 65% as singletons. The sequencing here drew on CD4+ T cells from PBMCs cultured with HIV peptides, taken before COVID-19 vaccination. The subset here: HIV-1 Nef peptide pool negative control/reference culture. Receptor source: a human donor who had a prior SARS-CoV-2 infection.

This sequence joins TRBV12-3 or TRBV12-4 and TRBJ1-5; D is possibly TRBD1 (5 bases). The CDR3 is 13 residues long. V was trimmed by 5 bases and J by 7 bases, leaving 12 bases between them. CDR3 in DNA: TGTGCCAGCAGTGTTATGGGGGGGCAGCCCCAGCATTTT. This translates into CASSVMGGQPQHF.

This clone was picked up a small number of times. This chain links TRBV20-1 with TRBJ2-7; TRBD2 might be the D (5 bases). The CDR3 contains 11 residues. Per the germline V gene, CDR1 is DFQATT and CDR2 is SNEGSKA (reference sequence). The V gene lost 6 bases and the J gene lost 3 bases, with 9 bases spanning the gap. CDR3 nucleotide sequence: TGCAGTGCAAGGGAGTACTACGAGCAGTACTTC. Residues: CSAREYYEQYF.

J is TRBJ2-5 and V is TRBV2; D is ambiguous. The CDR3 spans 11 residues. The germline V gene has CDR1 SNHLY and CDR2 FYNNEI. The V and J ends lost 6 bases and 12 bases respectively, with 14 bases between them. Here the CDR3 DNA reads TGTGCCAGCAGCCGCGACGGAGCAGAGTACTTC. Residues: CASSRDGAEYF. Supplemented by reference TRBV2 and TRBJ2-5, the full variable domain reads EPEVTQTPSHQVTQMGQEVILRCVPISNHLYFYWYRQILGQKVEFLVSFYNNEISEKSEIFDDQFSVERPDGSNFTLKIRSTKLEDSAMYFCASSRDGAEYFGPGTRLLVL.

The V and J genes are TRBV9 and TRBJ2-5; the match to TRBD2 covers 7 bases. V dropped 0 bases and J dropped 5; count of bases not matched to a gene: 4. The CDR3 spans 14 residues. Germline CDR1 and CDR2: SGDLS and YYNGEE. DNA of the CDR3: TGTGCCAGCAGCGTAGGGAACGGGAGGGAGACCCAGTACTTC. It codes for CASSVGNGRETQYF.

The chain uses TRBV4-2 and TRBJ2-1, with TRBD2 matching 7 bases. Looked up from germline, CDR1 is LGHNA and CDR2 is YNFKEQ. V was pared by 0 bases and J by 0 bases, with 8 bases of the junction left unmatched. This CDR3 region has 18 residues. CDR3 coding DNA: TGTGCCAGCAGCCAAGAGGGTAAGGGCGGGAGCTCCTACAATGAGCAGTTCTTC. This sequence encodes CASSQEGKGGSSYNEQFF.

The rearrangement links TRBV5-1 to TRBJ2-1, with D possibly TRBD2 on 6 matching bases. The CDR3 has 14 residues. V was clipped by 0 bases and J by 9 bases, with 13 bases between them. Germline V CDR1 and CDR2: SGHRS, YFSETQ. For the CDR3, the DNA is TGCGCCAGCAGCTTGGACGGGAGAGGGAGTGAGCAGTTCTTC. Its translation: CASSLDGRGSEQFF.